This TCR beta chain was profiled in a study of read filtering for tumor transcriptome and immune sequencing. This clonotype was found many times. This library used 300 to 500 ng RNA and molecular barcoded adaptors spanning alpha/delta and beta/gamma chains. One entry per CDR3 protein results from TCRdb running MiXCR on the reads. The data contain approximately 50,000 distinct CDR3 sequences, roughly 19% of them singletons. CDR3 length: 13 residues. Germline assignment: CDR1 SGHAT and CDR2 FQNNGV. Trimming cost V 6 bases and J 5 bases, with 11 bases left between them. The origin of this receptor is a donor aged 40 or over with multiple myeloma. Sequenced material: a population of CD138-negative cells sorted from bone marrow. The chain has TRBV11-2 and TRBJ2-1; D possibly matches TRBD1 or TRBD2 (5 bases each). CDR3 DNA: TGTGCCAGCAGAGGGGAGATACACAATGAGCAGTTCTTC. This gives the protein CASRGEIHNEQFF.